This T cell receptor beta chain was sequenced in a study of CD8+ T cells in alopecia areata. Looking at the study overall: Treated individuals took tofacitinib by mouth, 5 to 10 mg twice daily. General observations from the study: Because one nonresponder was included, the link of baseline CD8+ expansion to response is considered uncertain. Many expanded lesional clones remained in scalp and blood on tofacitinib.

In regard to this clone: Its antigen is as yet unknown.

In germline, CDR1 is MNHEY, CDR2 SMNVEV (reference sequence). V lost 5 bases, J lost 7 bases, and 12 bases lay in between. This CDR3 comprises 13 residues. TCR sequencing used cDNA made by reverse transcription of extracted RNA. This table comes from immunoSEQ multiplex PCR, and its TCRdb copy is limited to in-frame clones, with some not included. The sample holds some 100,000 clones, 44% seen once. Noted treatment: oral pan-JAK inhibitor, 5-10 mg twice daily. The V gene is TRBV27, the J gene TRBJ2-1; D might be TRBD1 (5 bases). The source was CD8+ T cells sorted from blood, collected at week 24, from a patient treated with tofacitinib. This TCR was recovered from a human donor with alopecia areata. The CDR3 DNA reads as TGTGCCAGCAGTCAGGGCCCTTTGAATGAGCAGTTCTTC. It codes for CASSQGPLNEQFF.